This TCR beta chain was recovered during a study of shared clonotypes between healthy human individuals. Turning to the study itself: Every donor yielded three CD4 naive, three CD4 memory, two CD8 naive and one CD8 memory plate.

The study enrolled healthy HIV-negative adults without recent acute infections or vaccinations as donors. Division of CD4+ cells produced a CD45RA+ naive subset and a CD45RA-negative memory subset. Deep was the level at which the assay was run. Assay used: immunoSEQ multiplex PCR; TCRdb lists only in-frame clones, some missing. The sample lists 2 million to 2.5 million clones; approximately 93% were seen once. The V gene lost 5 bases and the J gene lost 0 bases, with 1 base spanning the gap. Germline values: CDR1 SEHNR, CDR2 FQNEAQ (reference sequence). The CDR3 has 11 residues. Note on this clone: Within the sample, other DNA sequences also encode this same CDR3.

V and J are TRBV7-9 and TRBJ2-5, with D unresolved. The clonotype comes from a man between 18 and 29 years old in good health. Some clones in this sample may be carry-over from other donors' samples. The sequenced sample was naive CD4+ T cells from PBMCs. The subset denotes: CD45RA+ positively selected. The CDR3 DNA sequence: TGTGCCAGCAGCGACCAAGAGACCCAGTACTTC. As protein: CASSDQETQYF.